Sequencing of this T cell receptor beta chain was carried out in a study of regulatory T cells in long-lasting Graves disease (dated by TCRdb to about 2021). Regarding the complete study: To count as having persistent Graves' disease, a patient had to have received antithyroid drug treatment for over 5 years with TSH receptor autoantibodies remaining persistently positive. A total of roughly 33 samples were covered by TCR sequencing, comprising some 13 persistent and roughly 20 newly diagnosed Graves' disease patients. This study used TCR sequencing and RNA sequencing of peripheral blood to compare persistent Graves' disease patients against newly diagnosed Graves' disease patients. The study took place in China and was registered as a clinical trial. On average, persistent Graves' disease patients in the clinical cohort had been on antithyroid drugs for approximately 10 years. The paper as a whole reports these results and caveats: Because the primary lesion, thyroid tissue, could not be accessed, the study looked at peripheral blood alone. Patients with persistent disease shared more public clonotypes (about 2,500) than newly diagnosed patients did (966). Persistent disease showed preferential use of TRBV28, TRBJ1-2 and TRBJ2-5, whereas newly diagnosed disease favored TRBV20-1 and TRBJ2-1. Lower TCR Shannon entropy and fewer highly expanded clones were observed in persistent Graves' disease patients than in newly diagnosed patients, which suggested clonal expansion. The authors noted that the small sample size was a limitation that may lower accuracy. Sequencing and analysis were limited to the TCR beta chain.

CDR1 and CDR2 were assigned from the germline V gene (reference sequence) as GTSNPN and SVGIG. The V end loses 1 base and the J end loses 8 bases, and a stretch of 11 bases separates them. The cysteine opens and the phenylalanine closes a CDR3 of 13 amino acids. Solely the CDR3 DNA is kept, with 39 bases framed from the first base. The library was generated by multiplex PCR. This sample was sequenced with an Illumina HiSeq 4000. To build TCR beta libraries, CDR3 regions were amplified by Arm-PCR using iRepertoire HTBI primers. Before sequencing, the PCR products went through gel purification. As for the original processing: A total of fewer than 80 TRBV and more than twelve TRBJ segments were identified across samples and were used for gene usage analysis of CDR3 amino acid clonotypes. COPE and FqMerger were used to merge the filtered high-quality paired reads into contigs. BLAST was used to align contigs to the IMGT TRBV, TRBD and TRBJ reference genes, and CDR3 was defined following IMGT. Highly expanded clones were defined as clonotypes with a frequency above 0.1%. Shannon entropy served as the measure of repertoire diversity, while the Gini coefficient captured V-J evenness. Public clonotypes were defined as clonotypes shared by more than one individual. TCRdb reanalyzed the raw reads on its own, using fastp at Q25 for trimming and MiXCR for clone calling, and kept in-frame beta chains. When rows share a CDR3 protein, they turn into one entry using the most common DNA and genes. These V and J calls rely on TCRdb rather than the paper's analysis. Within this sample are roughly 300,000 distinct CDR3 sequences, with 22% of them counted one time only. The top ten hold more than 50% of the sample.

The time point tag for this specimen amounts to: persistent/refractory GD, antithyroid drugs over 5 years with positive TRAb. For both TCR sequencing and RNA sequencing, RNA was extracted from PBMCs using TRIzol. Graves' disease was diagnosed according to American Thyroid Association guidelines. Patients for the study were recruited at an endocrinology department in Xi'an, China. From each patient, around 9.3 milliliters of peripheral blood was collected into an EDTA anticoagulant tube. Ficoll Paque Plus density gradient separation was used to isolate PBMCs, and no further T cell sorting was done. An Agilent 2100 Bioanalyzer and agarose gel were used to assess RNA quality, and a NanoDrop 2000 was used to measure RNA concentration. At least ten counts were recorded for this clonotype. The clone's antigen remains unknown. Base qualities are not recorded, but no much larger clone differs from it by a single base.

The receptor was isolated from a female donor with Graves disease. The chain links TRBV30 with TRBJ1-4; matching of 5 bases hints at TRBD1 as the D gene. This sample comprised peripheral blood mononuclear cells (PBMCs), obtained when the disease was refractory, from a patient treated with antithyroid drugs. In nucleotide form, the sequence is TGTGCCTGGAGTGGTCAGGGAGGAGAAAAACTGTTTTTT. Translated, it gives CAWSGQGGEKLFF.